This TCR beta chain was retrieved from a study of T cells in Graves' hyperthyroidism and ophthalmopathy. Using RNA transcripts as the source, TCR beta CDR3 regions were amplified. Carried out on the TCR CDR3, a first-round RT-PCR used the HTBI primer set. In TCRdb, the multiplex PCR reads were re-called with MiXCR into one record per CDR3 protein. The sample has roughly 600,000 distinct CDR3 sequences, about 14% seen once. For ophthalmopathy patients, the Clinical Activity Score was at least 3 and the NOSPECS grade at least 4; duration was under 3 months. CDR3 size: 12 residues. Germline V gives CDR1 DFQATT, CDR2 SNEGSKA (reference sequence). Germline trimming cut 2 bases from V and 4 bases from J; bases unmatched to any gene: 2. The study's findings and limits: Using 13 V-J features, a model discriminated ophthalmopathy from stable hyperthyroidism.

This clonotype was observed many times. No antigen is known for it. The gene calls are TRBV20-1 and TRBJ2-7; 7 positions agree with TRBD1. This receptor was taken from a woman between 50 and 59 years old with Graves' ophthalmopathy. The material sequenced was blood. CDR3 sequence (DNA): TGCAGTGCTAGAACAGGGGAGTACGAGCAGTACTTC. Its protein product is CSARTGEYEQYF.